These 28 T cell receptor beta chains share one sample of origin, sequenced in a study of technical replicates of blood from a few donors (dated by TCRdb to 2016 to 2017). Library creation used the immunoSEQ multiplex PCR assay. Held by TCRdb, this immuneACCESS table contains in-frame sequences only and omits some clones. Under half of the omission traces to an unresolved V gene where checked; the cause of the rest is unknown. The sample contains more than 45,000 clones, 85% to 95% of them found a single time. Jointly, the top ten make up 2.5% to 3.5% of the sample. Sequenced sample: PBMCs. These receptors all stem from a human donor in good health. Some clones in this sample may be carry-over from other donors' samples.

This clone appeared a single time. V is TRBV4-1 and J is TRBJ1-1; a possible D gene is TRBD1 (5 bases). Trimming pared 0 bases from V and 3 bases from J, leaving 8 bases between. Germline CDR1 and CDR2: MGHRA and YSYEKL. The CDR3 covers 14 residues. The CDR3 spells CASSQEQAYTEAFF. For the CDR3, the DNA is TGCGCCAGCAGCCAAGAACAGGCATACACTGAAGCTTTCTTT.

The rearrangement links TRBV6-5 to TRBJ1-4; D is perhaps TRBD1 (5 bases). Germline-derived CDR1 and CDR2 are MNHEY and SVGAGI. The germline V and J ends were trimmed by 0 bases and 3 bases, with 11 bases remaining between them. This CDR3 has 16 amino acids. CDR3 region: CASSYSGAGSNEKLFF. In DNA, the CDR3 is TGTGCCAGCAGTTACTCGGGTGCAGGGTCTAATGAAAAACTGTTTTTT.

CDR3 nucleotides: TGCGCCAGCAGCCAAGATCGACAGCCCACAGATACGCAGTATTTT. Its protein product is CASSQDRQPTDTQYF. The rearrangement joins TRBV4-3 to TRBJ2-3, with D possibly being TRBD1 (5 bases). V was shortened by 0 bases and J by 2 bases, with 9 bases between the two germline ends. The germline gives CDR1 LGHNA, CDR2 YSLEER. The CDR3 has 15 residues.

With respect to this clone: Other DNA sequences in the sample encode the same CDR3. This chain uses TRBV7-2 with TRBJ1-2, with 10 bases fitting TRBD1. From germline, CDR1 is SGHTA and CDR2 FQGNSA. The V segment lost 5 bases and the J segment 8 bases; nucleotides outside the gene matches: 8. The CDR3 loop spans 14 amino acids. The CDR3 loop reads CASSPRQGAGGYTF. CDR3 bases: TGTGCCAGCAGCCCCCGACAGGGGGCAGGGGGCTACACCTTC.

V and J are TRBV18 and TRBJ1-2; 9 positions match TRBD1. The CDR3 is 13 residues long. J was trimmed by 8 bases and V by 3 bases; bases with no gene match: 4. In germline, CDR1 is KGHSH, CDR2 LQKENI. This chain's CDR3 is CASSPGQGDGYTF. Here the CDR3 DNA reads TGTGCCAGCTCACCGGGACAGGGAGACGGCTACACCTTC.

The chain couples TRBV4-3 to TRBJ2-5, with 11 bases identical to TRBD2. The CDR3 is 16 amino acids. The V gene end was trimmed by 0 bases and the J gene end by 6 bases; junction bases not matched to a gene: 6. The germline V gene has CDR1 LGHNA and CDR2 YSLEER. In DNA, the CDR3 is TGCGCCAGCAGCCAAGATCGTAGCGGGGGGGCGCAGACCCAGTACTTC. As protein: CASSQDRSGGAQTQYF.

The CDR3 region is CASRGLAGGYEQYF. Written as DNA, the CDR3 is TGCGCCAGCAGGGGGCTAGCGGGAGGTTACGAGCAGTACTTC. The rearrangement uses TRBV5-1 and TRBJ2-7, with 11 bases aligning to TRBD2. Germline CDR1 is SGHRS and CDR2 is YFSETQ. CDR3 length equals 14 residues. The trim removed 5 bases at V and 4 bases at J, leaving 5 bases unmatched.

V gene TRBV6-6 combines with J gene TRBJ1-1; 7 bases are a match to TRBD1. The V gene end was trimmed by 6 bases and the J gene end by 1 base; junction bases not matched to a gene: 8. CDR1 and CDR2 (germline): MNHNY, SVGAGI (reference sequence). This CDR3 contains 15 residues. CDR3 residues: CASSSTRQGNTEAFF. For the CDR3, the DNA is TGTGCCAGCAGCTCTACTAGACAGGGGAACACTGAAGCTTTCTTT.

J is TRBJ1-1 and V is TRBV7-9; 7 bases map to TRBD1. V lost 4 bases, J lost 2 bases, and 4 bases stayed unmatched. CDR1 is SEHNR, CDR2 FQNEAQ, per germline (reference sequence). The CDR3 runs 14 residues. The CDR3, as DNA: TGTGCCAGCAGCTATAACAGGGGAAACACTGAAGCTTTCTTT. Protein product: CASSYNRGNTEAFF.

The genes are TRBV5-5 and TRBJ2-7; 14 bases map to TRBD2. CDR1 and CDR2 (germline): SGHKS, YYEKEE (reference sequence). V trimming: 2 bases; J trimming: 3 bases; junction bases outside the gene matches: 16. The CDR3 has 20 amino acids. The CDR3 sequence is CASSLVFKGGLAGGSYEQYF. CDR3 DNA: TGTGCCAGCAGCTTAGTATTCAAAGGCGGACTAGCGGGAGGTAGCTACGAGCAGTACTTC.

This sequence joins TRBV2 and TRBJ1-1, with TRBD1 as a possible D gene (6 bases). Germline V CDR1 and CDR2: SNHLY, FYNNEI. Between the trimmed V and J ends, which lost 4 bases and 3 bases, there was a span of 15 bases. The CDR3 extends over 15 amino acids. The CDR3 loop is CASSVTGDPDTEAFF. The CDR3 nucleotides read TGTGCCAGCAGTGTGACAGGCGACCCGGACACTGAAGCTTTCTTT.

The CDR3 sequence: CASSSQGWETQYF. CDR3 bases: TGTGCCAGCAGCTCACAGGGTTGGGAGACCCAGTACTTC. V usage is TRBV7-3 and J usage is TRBJ2-5; tentative D call: TRBD1 (6 bases). Germline CDR1 is SGHTA and CDR2 is FQGTGA. V lost 4 bases, J lost 5 bases, and 11 bases lay in between. CDR3 size: 13 residues.

The chain is built from TRBV11-3 and TRBJ1-1, with TRBD1 as a possible D gene (5 bases). Trimming took off 1 base at V and 6 bases at J, with 9 bases between the two ends. The CDR3 is made up of 13 amino acids. CDR1 and CDR2 (germline): SGHNT, YENEEA. This CDR3 is CASSLVGASEAFF. The CDR3, as DNA: TGTGCCAGCAGCTTAGTTGGGGCTTCTGAAGCTTTCTTT. The variable domain in full, with the rest retrieved from reference TRBV11-3 and TRBJ1-1, is EAGVVQSPRYKIIEKKQPVAFWCNPISGHNTLYWYLQNLGQGPELLIRYENEEAVDDSQLPKDRFSAERLKGVDSTLKIQPAELGDSAVYLCASSLVGASEAFFGQGTRLTVV.

The rearrangement joins TRBV5-1 to TRBJ1-1, with TRBD1 identical over 7 bases. Germline V gives CDR1 SGHRS, CDR2 YFSETQ. The junction had 10 bases not matched to a gene; V was cut back by 4 bases and J by 7 bases. There are 14 residues in the CDR3. DNA of the CDR3: TGCGCCAGCAGCCGTACGACAGGGTTTGGTGAAGCTTTCTTT. Translating gives CASSRTTGFGEAFF.

This clone has only one observation. This chain joins TRBV23-1 and TRBJ1-1, with TRBD1 matching 8 bases. TRBV23-1 is noted as an ORF with a role that remains uncertain. With V trimmed by 3 bases and J by 1 base, 10 bases remained unmatched. This CDR3 is built from 17 residues. CDR3 coding DNA: TGCGCCAGCAGTCATCGGGCAGGGGGCGCCGGGAACACTGAAGCTTTCTTT. It encodes CASSHRAGGAGNTEAFF.

The genes are TRBV5-5 and TRBJ1-1, with D possibly TRBD1 on 5 matching bases. V was clipped by 1 base and J by 5 bases, with 12 bases between them. This CDR3 region has 14 residues. Germline lookup yields CDR1 SGHKS and CDR2 YYEKEE (reference sequence). The CDR3 reads CASSLRAGWTEAFF. The CDR3 DNA follows: TGTGCCAGCAGCTTGAGGGCAGGGTGGACTGAAGCTTTCTTT. Together with reference TRBV5-5 and TRBJ1-1, the CDR3 gives the full variable domain: DAGVTQSPTHLIKTRGQQVTLRCSPISGHKSVSWYQQVLGQGPQFIFQYYEKEERGRGNFPDRFSARQFPNYSSELNVNALLLGDSALYLCASSLRAGWTEAFFGQGTRLTVV.

A single count supports this clone. The chain couples TRBV9 to TRBJ2-3; 13 nucleotides line up with TRBD2. Trimming cost V 4 bases and J 3 bases; bases outside gene matches: 8. The CDR3 runs 17 residues. The V gene's germline CDR1 is SGDLS and CDR2 YYNGEE. This CDR3 reads CASSPGTSGAATDTQYF. The CDR3 bases are TGTGCCAGCAGCCCAGGGACTAGCGGGGCTGCGACAGATACGCAGTATTTT.

The chain couples TRBV7-6 to TRBJ1-1; the match to TRBD1 covers 7 bases. The CDR3 spans 14 residues. Germline V gives CDR1 SGHVS, CDR2 FNYEAQ. V lost 1 base and J lost 2; bases outside the gene matches: 1. The CDR3 DNA is TGTGCCAGCAGCTTAGGGACAGGAAACACTGAAGCTTTCTTT. As protein: CASSLGTGNTEAFF.

This clone has just a few counts. V is TRBV18 and J is TRBJ2-3, with a weak D call TRBD2 (5 bases). Trimming shortened V by 3 bases and J by 0 bases, and 10 bases separated the two germline ends. Germline assignment: CDR1 KGHSH and CDR2 LQKENI. This CDR3 region has 15 residues. The CDR3 loop is CASSPWRTSTDTQYF. Written as DNA, the CDR3 is TGTGCCAGCTCACCCTGGCGGACTAGCACAGATACGCAGTATTTT.

The chain has TRBV19 and TRBJ1-1; perhaps TRBD1 as D (6 bases). Germline V gene lookup returns CDR1 LNHDA and CDR2 SQIVND (reference sequence). The length of the CDR3 is 13 residues. With 10 bases removed from V and 6 bases from J, the gap between germline ends came to 18 bases. CDR3 bases: TGTGCCACCCGCATACAGGGTAAACCTGAAGCTTTCTTT. As protein: CATRIQGKPEAFF.

Concerning this clone: At one end the junction does not follow the germline gene, possibly because of a read error. The chain has TRBV7-7 and TRBJ2-5; 12 bases agree with TRBD2. The germline gives CDR1 SSHAT, CDR2 FNYEAQ (reference sequence). This CDR3 has 15 amino acids. CDR3 amino acids: CASSLAGGPWETQYF. The CDR3 nucleotides are TGTGCCAGCAGCCTAGCGGGAGGGCCTTGGGAGACCCAGTACTTC.

The chain employs TRBV2 and TRBJ1-2; D unclear. CDR3 length equals 14 residues. The V end lost 7 bases, the J end lost 4 bases, and 16 bases lay between the germline ends. Germline values: CDR1 SNHLY, CDR2 FYNNEI. The CDR3 sequence is CASTGGRNPYGYTF. The DNA for the CDR3 is TGTGCCAGCACCGGCGGAAGGAACCCCTATGGCTACACCTTC.

Of note for this clone: This sample also contains other DNA sequences that code for the same CDR3. The CDR3 sequence is CASSLDSYTGELFF. CDR3 sequence (DNA): TGTGCCAGCAGCTTGGACAGCTACACCGGGGAGCTGTTTTTT. The rearrangement joins TRBV5-4 to TRBJ2-2; D not certain. The CDR3 is 14 amino acids. Per the germline V gene, CDR1 is SGHNT and CDR2 is YYREEE (reference sequence). Trimming took 0 bases from V and 3 from J, leaving 6 bases between them.

This rearrangement joins TRBV6-1 to TRBJ1-1; D is unresolved. Germline CDR1 reads MNHNS; CDR2 reads SASEGT. Trimming left V 2 bases short and J 7 bases short, with 8 bases between. The CDR3 is 12 amino acids. The CDR3 is CASSEFLNEAFF. The CDR3 region has the DNA TGTGCCAGCAGTGAATTCCTAAATGAAGCTTTCTTT.

The chain uses TRBV19 and TRBJ2-7; 11 bases are a match to TRBD1. Trimming removed 8 bases from V and 3 bases from J; junction bases left unmatched: 3. The CDR3 is 13 amino acids. Germline V gene sequence: CDR1 LNHDA, CDR2 SQIVND (reference sequence). The CDR3 reads CASGTGGIYEQYF. CDR3 DNA: TGTGCCAGTGGGACAGGGGGAATCTACGAGCAGTACTTC.

The chain is built from TRBV2 and TRBJ1-2, with D perhaps matching TRBD1 (6 bases). V was trimmed by 5 bases and J by 4 bases, leaving 20 bases between them. The CDR3 covers 16 residues. CDR1 and CDR2 from the germline V gene are SNHLY and FYNNEI. CDR3: CASSFGAGAIAYGYTF. Written as DNA, the CDR3 is TGTGCCAGCAGTTTCGGCGCGGGGGCAATCGCCTATGGCTACACCTTC.

The J gene is TRBJ2-1, the V gene TRBV9, with 10 bases matching TRBD2. Per the germline V gene, CDR1 is SGDLS and CDR2 is YYNGEE. CDR3 size: 14 residues. V lost 3 bases to trimming and J lost 5 bases; unmatched junction nucleotides: 2. CDR3 sequence: CASSERGGDNEQFF. The CDR3 DNA reads as TGTGCCAGCAGCGAGCGGGGGGGGGACAATGAGCAGTTCTTC.

The rearrangement uses TRBV30 and TRBJ2-1, with 8 bases fitting TRBD2. The CDR3 runs 15 residues. The trim removed 1 base at V and 3 bases at J, leaving 5 bases unmatched. Germline CDR1 GTSNPN, CDR2 SVGIG (reference sequence). CDR3 in DNA: TGTGCCTGGAGTGGAGGGACTAGGAACTACAATGAGCAGTTCTTC. Encoded protein: CAWSGGTRNYNEQFF.